The text below deals with one T cell receptor (beta chain). Its antigen is as yet unknown. This entry is derived from a study of T cell responses to AZD1222 COVID-19 vaccine. Study details: Recipients boosted at about 4 weeks or about 12 weeks are pooled.

Study results and limitations: Donors were largely white British and mainly female; clonal diversity was possibly underestimated. The number of AZD1222 recipients seropositive at baseline was only 6 or 7. CD4 TCRs associated with vaccination spanned spike, dominating at 160-218 and 743-854.

The V gene end was trimmed by 4 bases and the J gene end by 11 bases; junction bases not matched to a gene: 8. This CDR3 region has 14 residues. Germline CDR1 is MNHEY and CDR2 is SVGAGI. Clones were read by immunoSEQ multiplex PCR, and TCRdb kept only the in-frame ones, dropping some. The data contain roughly 130,000 clones, about nine tenths of them singletons. This clonotype was obtained from an adult in good health. V usage is TRBV6-5 and J usage is TRBJ1-1; the match to TRBD1 covers 12 bases. The sequenced sample was peripheral blood, obtained on day 0 of AZD1222 vaccination. The CDR3 sequence is CASSSTGTGGAAFF. CDR3 DNA sequence: TGTGCCAGCAGTTCCACCGGGACAGGGGGCGCGGCTTTCTTT.